The source of this T cell receptor (beta chain) is a study of blood T cells in healthy people across ages (dated by TCRdb to the mid-2010s). Study-level background: In model experiments, roughly one uniquely barcoded TCR beta cDNA molecule per two T cells was captured by template switching. The study analyzed two additional independent replicas of 1 million unique cDNA reads from the same blood draw for two donors, one aged 18 to 29 and one aged 80 or older. To avoid experimental bias, donors of different ages were distributed randomly across sequencing lanes. To track age-related changes in TCR beta repertoire diversity, the study relied on deep sequencing normalized with unique cDNA molecular identifiers. Four age groups were formed from the donors: young (average about 15 years), middle-aged (approximately 39), aged (over 55) and long-lived (about 75). On the study overall, not on this receptor specifically: Estimates of total diversity based on one million sequenced T cells were regarded as lower bounds and as underestimates. Because profiling used bulk unsorted PBMCs, naive and antigen-experienced compartments could not be compared conclusively. Compared with the aged group, more naive CD4+ T cells, fewer expanded clones and increased TCR diversity were shown by the long-lived group, suggesting age selection. The CMV infection status of donors was not known, potentially confounding age-related changes in expanded clonotypes. Observed TCR beta diversity correlated strongly with the percentage of naive T cells measured by flow cytometry. As age increased, observed TCR beta diversity per million T cells dropped in a roughly linear way, and a significant reduction was already evident by age 40.

The library was obtained by 5' RACE. The sample was run on an Illumina HiSeq 2500. The second PCR ran for roughly 7 to 12 cycles and used a J-beta primer mix along with a sample-barcoded 5' primer. Each TCR beta cDNA molecule received a unique molecular identifier from a template-switch 5' adaptor carrying 12 random nucleotides. Each sample yielded at least 2.5 million CDR3-containing paired-end reads. All of the RNA was converted into first-strand cDNA using the Mint cDNA synthesis kit, with a TRBC-specific oligonucleotide serving as the primer. After uracil-DNA glycosylase treatment, a first 18-cycle PCR used universal primers M1SS and BC2_uni_R on all cDNA. For the original study's pipeline: Each sample was normalized by randomly selecting 1 million high-quality reads, each carrying a distinct molecular identifier. Reads with shared molecular identifiers were discarded instead of being binned into consensus sequences. MiTCR, run with a Q25 quality threshold and the strictest error-elimination algorithm, handled CDR3 identification, clonotype clustering and error correction. A nonparametric unseen species model with Euler transformation was used to estimate a lower bound on total TCR beta diversity. The raw public reads went through TCRdb reprocessing: fastp at Q25, MiXCR clone calling, in-frame beta chains kept. Rows with a matching CDR3 protein are joined into one entry that keeps the most common DNA and genes. These V and J calls rely on TCRdb rather than the paper's analysis. For this sample the table gives 730,000 or so distinct CDR3 sequences, of which more than 40% were detected only once. Roughly 19% of the sample is in the top ten clones.

For this clonotype: What this receptor recognizes is not known. No base quality values were provided; no much bigger clone lies one nucleotide off.

Systemically healthy Caucasian individuals from Russia, approximately 39 in total and aged roughly 6 to 100 years, were included as donors. Each donor gave ten milliliters of peripheral blood, drawn into EDTA-treated Vacutainer tubes. Ficoll-Paque density-gradient centrifugation was used to isolate PBMCs, with at least 7 million per sample. Total RNA, at least 6 micrograms per sample, was extracted from PBMCs with Trizol reagent. The percentages of naive CD45RAhigh/CD27high T cells were determined by flow cytometry on a PBMC aliquot from every donor. Sequencing was performed on blood. The TCR originated in an older woman in good health.

The CDR3 protein: CASSLVGGEYNEQYF. The nucleotide sequence is given as TGTGCCAGCAGCTTAGTCGGGGGGGAGTACAATGAGCAGTACTTC. The chain links TRBV7-2 with TRBJ2-1, and TRBD2 matches 8 of the central bases. The closer fit of TRBJ2-7 to the DNA end suggests the J call may be wrong. From the cysteine through the phenylalanine, the CDR3 covers 15 amino acids. Only CDR3 DNA is held: 45 bases, read in frame from base 1. CDR1 and CDR2, looked up from the germline V gene, are SGHTA and FQGNSA.